The T cell receptor (beta chain) under discussion was sequenced for a study of robustness of blood B and T cell sequencing (dated by TCRdb to 2016 to 2019). Regarding the complete study: The goal of the study was to find out how much peripheral blood is required to reliably describe the TCRbeta and IgG repertoires of an individual. For technical replicates, two replicate TCRbeta cDNA libraries were prepared from one shared RNA pool that came from a single 10 ml draw. Each of the nine to eleven independently drawn blood samples had its TCRbeta and IgG repertoires measured. On the study overall, not on this receptor specifically: Evidence of cross-contamination, likely from batch processing, showed up in one pair of TCRbeta libraries, so the UMI-sequence pairs shared by that pair of libraries were removed. Coverage of the top 10,000 TCRbeta clonotypes approached saturation when 3 or 4 tubes (about 27-45 ml blood) were combined. Pooling tubes did not increase the overlap of rare TCRbeta clonotypes, which implies that much larger blood volumes would be needed to capture rare TCRbeta clonotypes. Of the top 10,000 TCRbeta clonotypes in one technical replicate library, roughly 95% were also found in the other technical replicate library. Every single 10 ml sample contained the 1,000 most abundant TCRbeta clonotypes from the pooled draws. The TCRbeta rarefaction curves did not fully level off, which suggests either under-sequencing or many low-abundance clonotypes. Because EDTA tubes had to be fractionated immediately, the use of EDTA tubes in multi-site collections was limited.

mRNA, which captures expressed receptors, was used instead of genomic DNA for quantification of TCRbeta repertoires. Without any cell sorting, leukocytes from the buffy coat were collected into Trizol, and RNA was extracted using the Direct-zol RNA MiniPrep Plus kit. To separate plasma, buffy coat and red blood cells, the EDTA blood tubes were centrifuged right away at 4 degrees C. V has 3 bases trimmed and J has 8 bases trimmed; junction bases matching no gene number 6. Including the terminal cysteine and phenylalanine, the CDR3 comprises 15 residues. The DNA shown is the 45-base CDR3, in frame from base 1. CDR1 and CDR2 were assigned from the germline V gene (reference sequence) as MNHEY and SMNVEV. Libraries were constructed by PCR. Sequenced using an Illumina MiSeq. cDNA was made using SMARTScribe reverse transcriptase and a 5' template-switch oligo that added a universal priming site. Each cDNA molecule was tagged by a 12-nucleotide random unique molecular identifier (UMI) carried on the template-switch oligo. During reverse transcription, TCRbeta transcripts were targeted by chain-specific reverse primers. Residual template-switch adapters were removed by uracil DNA glycosylase treatment, and cDNA was purified using a Qiagen MinElute kit. For the first PCR, KAPA HiFi HotStart ReadyMix was used for 23 cycles, with amplification split across four 50 ul reactions containing step-out primers. First-round PCR products were gel-purified before further amplification. Illumina Nextera adapters were added in a second approximately 8-cycle PCR, after which libraries were purified and pooled. The UMI barcode for each TCRbeta molecule was captured by a 50-nucleotide 5' read. The published analysis was carried out like this. Using the MIGEC toolkit, reads were grouped by UMI into consensus reads. PEAR was used to merge forward and reverse consensus reads, producing the final reads. Identical UMI-sequence pairs found in more than one library were treated as cross-sample contamination and removed by a custom decontamination script. V(D)J assignment and CDR3 extraction were performed with MIGMAP, a wrapper around IgBLAST. A TCR clonotype was defined by an identical V gene, J gene and CDR3 amino acid sequence; no sequencing was done for CDR1 and CDR2. TCRdb handled the public reads itself, with Q25 trimming in fastp and clone calling in MiXCR, and kept productive beta chains. A single entry per CDR3 protein holds the most common genes and DNA from its merged rows. TCRdb's processing, not the authors' own work, is the source of the V and J calls. This sample comprises more than 3,000 distinct CDR3 sequences, about 50% of them detected only once. Roughly 23% of the sample is taken by the ten largest.

This clonotype was seen a handful of times. Its antigen target is currently unknown. No clone much larger than this one lies a single base away; base qualities are absent. The receptor chain draws on TRBV27 and TRBJ1-4, with 10 bases matching TRBD1. This receptor was identified in a human donor in good health. Specimen: peripheral blood. The nucleotide sequence reads TGTGCCAGCAGTTTTTTAGGGACAGGGGCAGAAAAACTGTTTTTT. This translates into CASSFLGTGAEKLFF.